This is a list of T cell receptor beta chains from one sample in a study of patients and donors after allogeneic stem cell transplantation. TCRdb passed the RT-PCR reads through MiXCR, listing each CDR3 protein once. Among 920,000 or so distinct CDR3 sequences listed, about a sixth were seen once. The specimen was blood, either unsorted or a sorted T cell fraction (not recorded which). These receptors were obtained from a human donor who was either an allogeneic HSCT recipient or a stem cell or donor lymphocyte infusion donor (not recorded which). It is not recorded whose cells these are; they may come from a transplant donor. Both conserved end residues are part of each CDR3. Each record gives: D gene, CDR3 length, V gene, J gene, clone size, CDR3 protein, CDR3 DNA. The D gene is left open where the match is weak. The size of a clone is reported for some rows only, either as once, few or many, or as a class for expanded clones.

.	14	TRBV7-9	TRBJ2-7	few	CASSEGPAYYEQYF	TGTGCCAGCAGCGAGGGACCGGCCTACTACGAGCAGTACTTC
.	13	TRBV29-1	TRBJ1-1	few	CSVKGVLNTEAFF	TGCAGCGTGAAAGGGGTATTGAACACTGAAGCTTTCTTT
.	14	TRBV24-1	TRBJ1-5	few	CATGPSNSNQPQHF	TGTGCCACGGGTCCCAGCAATAGCAATCAGCCCCAGCATTTT
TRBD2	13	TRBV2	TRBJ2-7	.	CASTSGSRYEQYF	TGTGCCAGCACGAGCGGGAGTCGGTACGAGCAGTACTTC
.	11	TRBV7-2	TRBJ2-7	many	CASSATYEQYF	TGTGCCAGCAGCGCCACCTACGAGCAGTACTTC
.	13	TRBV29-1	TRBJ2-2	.	CSVVSGRTGELFF	TGCAGCGTTGTCTCTGGACGCACCGGGGAGCTGTTTTTT
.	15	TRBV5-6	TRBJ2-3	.	CASQTWVATADTQYF	TGTGCCAGCCAAACCTGGGTTGCGACCGCAGATACGCAGTATTTT
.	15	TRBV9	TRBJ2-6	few	CASSVDGKGANVLTF	TGTGCCAGCAGCGTAGATGGGAAGGGGGCCAACGTCCTGACTTTC
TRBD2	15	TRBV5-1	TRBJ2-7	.	CASSAGTSGSGEQYF	TGCGCCAGCAGCGCCGGGACTAGCGGGAGCGGCGAGCAGTACTTC
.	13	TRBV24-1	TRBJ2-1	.	CATSRTSYNEQFF	TGTGCCACCTCTAGAACCTCCTACAATGAGCAGTTCTTC
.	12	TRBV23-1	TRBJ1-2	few	CASSPGCYGYTF	TGCGCCAGCAGTCCGGGGTGCTATGGCTACACCTTC
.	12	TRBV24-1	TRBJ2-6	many	CATSGGANVLTF	TGTGCCACCAGTGGAGGGGCCAACGTCCTGACTTTC
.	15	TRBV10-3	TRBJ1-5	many	CAISDERKVLQPQHF	TGTGCCATCAGTGACGAGAGAAAGGTTCTCCAGCCCCAGCATTTT
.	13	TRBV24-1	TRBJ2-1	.	CATGGWTVNEQFF	TGTGCCACCGGTGGATGGACGGTCAATGAGCAGTTCTTC
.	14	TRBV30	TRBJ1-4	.	CAWSPGQTSRKLFF	TGTGCCTGGAGCCCCGGACAGACCTCTCGAAAACTGTTTTTT
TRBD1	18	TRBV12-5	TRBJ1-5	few	CASGPTQGERHSNQPQHF	TGTGCTAGTGGTCCCACCCAGGGGGAACGACATAGCAATCAGCCCCAGCATTTT
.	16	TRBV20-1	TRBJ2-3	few	CSARDRGGGLTDTQYF	TGCAGTGCTAGAGATAGGGGGGGAGGACTTACAGATACGCAGTATTTT
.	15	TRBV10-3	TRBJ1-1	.	CAISLGHPFPFEAFF	TGTGCCATCAGTTTGGGACACCCCTTTCCCTTCGAAGCTTTCTTT
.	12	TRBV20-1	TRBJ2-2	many	CSAGGDTGELFF	TGCAGTGCTGGTGGGGACACCGGGGAGCTGTTTTTT
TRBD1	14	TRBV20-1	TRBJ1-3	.	CSARDGTGIGTIYF	TGCAGTGCTAGAGACGGGACAGGGATAGGCACCATATATTTT
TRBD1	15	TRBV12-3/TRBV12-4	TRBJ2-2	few	CASTYRGDGTGELFF	TGTGCCAGCACCTACAGGGGGGACGGCACCGGGGAGCTGTTTTTT
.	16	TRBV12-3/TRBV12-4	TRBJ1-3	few	CASSLGGAFSGNTIYF	TGTGCCAGCAGTTTGGGCGGTGCCTTTTCTGGAAACACCATATATTTT
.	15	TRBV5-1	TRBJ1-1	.	CASSWGTSLNTEAFF	TGCGCCAGCAGCTGGGGGACATCTCTGAACACTGAAGCTTTCTTT
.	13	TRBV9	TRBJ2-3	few	CASSVVSADTQYF	TGTGCCAGCAGCGTAGTATCGGCAGATACGCAGTATTTT
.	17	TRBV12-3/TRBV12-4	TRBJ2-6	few	CASSLGFLNSGANVLTF	TGTGCCAGCAGCCTAGGATTCTTAAACTCTGGGGCCAACGTCCTGACTTTC
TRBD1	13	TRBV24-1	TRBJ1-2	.	CATSEWTGYGYTF	TGTGCCACCAGTGAATGGACAGGGTATGGCTACACCTTC
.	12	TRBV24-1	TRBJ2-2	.	CATGLDTGELFF	TGTGCCACCGGTCTGGACACCGGGGAGCTGTTTTTT
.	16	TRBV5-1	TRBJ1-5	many	CASSREENYSNQPQHF	TGCGCCAGCAGCAGGGAGGAGAACTATAGCAATCAGCCCCAGCATTTT
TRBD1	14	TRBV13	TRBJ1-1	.	CASSLLRTGKGAFF	TGTGCCAGCAGCTTACTCCGGACAGGGAAGGGTGCTTTCTTT
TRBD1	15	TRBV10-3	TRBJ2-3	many	CAIRPQGAFSDTQYF	TGTGCCATCAGACCACAGGGGGCCTTTTCAGATACGCAGTATTTT
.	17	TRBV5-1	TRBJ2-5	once	CASSLVAPRTPQETQYF	TGCGCCAGCAGCTTGGTTGCACCACGTACCCCCCAAGAGACCCAGTACTTC
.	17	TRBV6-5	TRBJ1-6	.	CASSYVELRGINSPLHF	TGTGCCAGCAGTTACGTGGAACTTCGGGGTATTAATTCACCCCTCCACTTT
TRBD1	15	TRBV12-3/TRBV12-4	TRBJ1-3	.	CASSGDRAGGNTIYF	TGTGCCAGCAGTGGCGACAGGGCTGGTGGAAACACCATATATTTT
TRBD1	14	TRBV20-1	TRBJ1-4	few	CGTPGQGPNEKLFF	TGCGGCACTCCGGGACAGGGGCCTAATGAAAAACTGTTTTTT
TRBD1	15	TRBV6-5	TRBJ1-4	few	CASSYGDRGPEKLFF	TGTGCCAGCAGTTACGGCGACAGGGGGCCTGAAAAACTGTTTTTT
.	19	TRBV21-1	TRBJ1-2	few	CASSKGVFRDRGRFYGYTF	TGTGCCAGCAGCAAAGGGGTATTCCGGGACAGGGGGCGCTTCTATGGCTACACCTTC
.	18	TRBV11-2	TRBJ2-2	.	CASSPFRGFTLNTGELFF	TGTGCCAGCAGCCCATTTCGCGGATTCACCCTGAACACCGGGGAGCTGTTTTTT
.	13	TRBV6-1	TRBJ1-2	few	CASSPPAEAGYTF	TGTGCCAGCAGCCCACCTGCTGAGGCGGGCTACACCTTC
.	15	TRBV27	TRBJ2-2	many	CASSLMPKLTGELFF	TGTGCCAGCAGTTTAATGCCCAAACTCACCGGGGAGCTGTTTTTT
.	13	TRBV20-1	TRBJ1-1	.	CSARKDTNTEAFF	TGCAGTGCTAGGAAGGACACGAACACTGAAGCTTTCTTT